The following is a T cell receptor beta chain sequence with its context. The data were taken from a study of T cells in tuberculosis. For the study at large: T cells were selected with CD1B tetramers loaded with glucose monomycolate.

Germline lookup yields CDR1 MGHRA and CDR2 YSYEKL. V dropped 6 bases and J dropped 7 bases, with 21 bases sitting between them. The CDR3 is made up of 15 amino acids. Assay used: immunoSEQ multiplex PCR; TCRdb lists only in-frame clones, some missing. This sample has roughly 32,000 clones; 93% occur once, and the top ten carry 11%. Time point defined: new active TB diagnosis, blood taken before or within 7 days of starting treatment. Confirmation came from sputum smear and/or culture positivity for M. tuberculosis. This chain links TRBV4-1 with TRBJ1-1, with D perhaps TRBD1 (6 bases). Sequences were derived from PBMCs, sampled at tuberculosis diagnosis. The TCR originated in an adult with tuberculosis. CDR3 DNA: TGCGCCAGCAGGTCTCCGGGGGGCTCCCGTGGTGAAGCTTTCTTT. Translating gives CASRSPGGSRGEAFF.